This entry lists 14 T cell receptor beta chains sequenced from one sample in a study of regulatory T cells in long-lasting Graves disease. Documented time point: newly diagnosed GD, antithyroid drugs for less than 3 months. PBMC RNA served as the TCR library source. CDR3-region Arm-PCR and iRepertoire HTBI primers produced the TCR beta libraries. TCRdb fed the multiplex PCR reads into MiXCR, producing one record per CDR3 protein. The data hold a few hundred thousand distinct CDR3 sequences, with about 10% observed a single time. A further study also used this sample, focusing on T cells in Graves' hyperthyroidism and ophthalmopathy.

Sequenced here: peripheral blood mononuclear cells (PBMCs), sampled at new diagnosis, from a patient treated with antithyroid drugs. These receptors were obtained from a woman aged 18-30 years with Graves disease.

This clonotype has a count of ten or more. The V call is TRBV12-3 or TRBV12-4, the J call TRBJ2-3, with 11 nucleotides matching TRBD2. The CDR3 has 16 amino acids. V shed 7 bases, J shed 1 base, and the junction held 7 bases outside the gene matches. In nucleotides, the CDR3 is TGTGCCAGCATCCTGACTAGCGGGGTGGGCACAGATACGCAGTATTTT. It codes for CASILTSGVGTDTQYF.

The V call is TRBV7-9, the J call TRBJ2-5, with D perhaps TRBD1 (6 bases). Trimming took 5 bases from V and 5 from J, leaving 18 bases between them. Germline V gene lookup returns CDR1 SEHNR and CDR2 FQNEAQ (reference sequence). The CDR3 is made up of 15 amino acids. In DNA form, the CDR3 reads TGTGCCAGCAGCGGGCGACAGGTCCCGGGGGAGACCCAGTACTTC. It is translated as CASSGRQVPGETQYF.

This clonotype was counted ten times or more. The chain couples TRBV28 to TRBJ2-7; D may correspond to TRBD1 or TRBD2 (5 bases each). Trimming stripped 4 bases from V and 3 bases from J, with 16 bases between. Germline V lookup: CDR1 MDHEN, CDR2 SYDVKM. The CDR3 is 15 amino acids. CDR3 DNA: TGTGCCAGCAGTTCCCGGGGCAGCGCTTTCTACGAGCAGTACTTC. Residues: CASSSRGSAFYEQYF.

The table lists this clonotype with many counts. The chain uses TRBV7-2 and TRBJ2-1, with TRBD1 matching over 10 bases. This CDR3 comprises 16 residues. Germline CDR1 SGHTA, CDR2 FQGNSA. J gave up 9 bases and V 7 bases, and 15 bases lay outside the gene matches. In DNA form, the CDR3 reads TGTGCCAGCATCCAAAACCGGGACAGGGGTGTCGGTGAGCAGTTCTTC. This encodes CASIQNRDRGVGEQFF.

This clonotype came up many times. J is TRBJ2-1 and V is TRBV2; 9 bases are a match to TRBD1. Germline V gene lookup returns CDR1 SNHLY and CDR2 FYNNEI. V dropped 6 bases and J dropped 9; count of bases not matched to a gene: 9. This CDR3 is 14 amino acids long. This chain's CDR3 is CASREGTGISEQFF. CDR3 DNA sequence: TGTGCCAGCAGGGAGGGGACAGGGATCTCTGAGCAGTTCTTC.

The sample holds many counts of this clonotype. V is TRBV7-2 and J is TRBJ2-5; D unresolved. The CDR3 contains 12 residues. Trimming left V 3 bases short and J 5 bases short, with 7 bases between. CDR1 is SGHTA, CDR2 FQGNSA, per germline. In nucleotides, the CDR3 is TGTGCCAGCAGCTTTAGAGTTGAGACCCAGTACTTC. Translation: CASSFRVETQYF.

This clonotype occurred many times. The chain links TRBV7-2 to TRBJ2-7; D may be TRBD1 (5 bases). This CDR3 comprises 16 residues. Germline CDR1 reads SGHTA; CDR2 reads FQGNSA. Trimming pared 2 bases from V and 1 base from J, leaving 15 bases between. The chain's CDR3 is CASSLMGRATSYEQYF. The CDR3 coding sequence is TGTGCCAGCAGCTTAATGGGCAGGGCAACTTCCTACGAGCAGTACTTC.

The rearrangement joins TRBV5-1 to TRBJ2-1; 11 bases are a match to TRBD2. Trimming at V came to 4 bases and at J to 4 bases, leaving 4 bases not matched to a gene. Germline CDR1 reads SGHRS; CDR2 reads YFSETQ. CDR3 length: 15 amino acids. The CDR3 loop is CASSQLAGAYNEQFF. The CDR3 DNA reads TGCGCCAGCAGCCAACTAGCGGGAGCATACAATGAGCAGTTCTTC.

Many counts were recorded for this clonotype. The chain has TRBV20-1 and TRBJ2-4, with 7 bases that match TRBD2. From germline, CDR1 is DFQATT and CDR2 SNEGSKA (reference sequence). CDR3 length equals 13 residues. V lost 8 bases and J lost 0; bases outside the gene matches: 4. CDR3 DNA sequence: TGCAGTCGCCTAGCGGTAGCCAAAAACATTCAGTACTTC. It codes for CSRLAVAKNIQYF.

This clonotype was counted at least ten times. The chain combines TRBV20-1 with TRBJ2-3; no firm D call. The CDR3 is made up of 14 amino acids. The V end lost 5 bases, the J end lost 2 bases, and 14 bases lay between the germline ends. CDR1 and CDR2 from the germline V gene are DFQATT and SNEGSKA (reference sequence). In nucleotides, the CDR3 is TGCAGTGCTGCCCTTCTCAAGACCACAGATACGCAGTATTTT. Translation gives CSAALLKTTDTQYF.

This clonotype has at least ten counts. The chain has TRBV3-1 and TRBJ2-7; 7 nucleotides match TRBD1. V shed 4 bases and J 9 bases; nucleotides not matched to a gene: 12. The CDR3 is 14 residues long. Germline V gene data show CDR1 as LGHDT and CDR2 as YNNKEL (reference sequence). The chain's CDR3 is CASSPQTGWSVQYF. The CDR3 DNA is TGTGCCAGCAGCCCGCAGACAGGGTGGAGTGTGCAGTACTTC.

This clonotype was seen at least ten times. The chain couples TRBV20-1 to TRBJ2-5; 8 bases are a match to TRBD2. The CDR3 has 17 amino acids. The J segment lost 5 bases and the V segment lost 4 bases, leaving 18 bases of the junction unmatched. Per the germline V gene, CDR1 is DFQATT and CDR2 is SNEGSKA (reference sequence). The CDR3 protein is CSATTGGGRRLWETQYF. The DNA of the CDR3 is TGCAGTGCTACCACAGGTGGCGGGAGGAGACTGTGGGAGACCCAGTACTTC.

This clonotype was seen at least ten times. The chain joins TRBV18 to TRBJ2-7; D not certain. Trimming pared 4 bases from V and 3 bases from J, leaving 13 bases between. The CDR3 loop spans 14 amino acids. From germline, CDR1 is KGHSH and CDR2 LQKENI. The DNA of the CDR3 is TGTGCCAGCTCACGAGCAGGCGTCTTCTACGAGCAGTACGTC. Its protein is CASSRAGVFYEQYV.

This clonotype was seen repeatedly, ten times or more. This chain joins TRBV20-1 and TRBJ2-5; 9 bases are a match to TRBD1. CDR3 length: 14 amino acids. V shed 4 bases, J shed 5 bases, and the junction held 8 bases outside the gene matches. Germline CDR1 and CDR2: DFQATT and SNEGSKA (reference sequence). In DNA form, the CDR3 reads TGCAGTGCTACGCCCCTGGACAGGGGTGAGACCCAGTACTTC. Translating it yields CSATPLDRGETQYF.